The text below deals with one TCR beta chain. As handled by the study authors: Estimation of nucleated cell counts was performed using reference gene primer amplification. The data were produced by immunoSEQ multiplex PCR, yet TCRdb's version contains in-frame clones alone and is incomplete. V, J and clone size were drawn from that table, and D and trimming were deduced from the DNA. The sample includes about 160,000 clones, about 90% of them seen just once. This sample is part of a study of blood T cell repertoires in COVID-19. Study-wide background: Some COVID-19 samples were acute and others convalescent; all came from the United States, Italy and Spain. Sample material is recorded as cDNA or gDNA derived from T cells, B-cell-depleted T cells, or PBMCs.

V lost 8 bases to trimming and J lost 4 bases, with 11 bases between them. Germline V gives CDR1 MDHEN, CDR2 SYDVKM. The CDR3 is 13 amino acids. Sequencing was carried out using peripheral blood. The receptor's source is a man aged 30 to 45 with COVID-19, enrolled during active disease. The chain links TRBV28 to TRBJ1-4; no firm D call. CDR3 loop: CASGVRVNEKLFF. The CDR3 bases are TGTGCCAGCGGCGTCCGGGTTAATGAAAAACTGTTTTTT.